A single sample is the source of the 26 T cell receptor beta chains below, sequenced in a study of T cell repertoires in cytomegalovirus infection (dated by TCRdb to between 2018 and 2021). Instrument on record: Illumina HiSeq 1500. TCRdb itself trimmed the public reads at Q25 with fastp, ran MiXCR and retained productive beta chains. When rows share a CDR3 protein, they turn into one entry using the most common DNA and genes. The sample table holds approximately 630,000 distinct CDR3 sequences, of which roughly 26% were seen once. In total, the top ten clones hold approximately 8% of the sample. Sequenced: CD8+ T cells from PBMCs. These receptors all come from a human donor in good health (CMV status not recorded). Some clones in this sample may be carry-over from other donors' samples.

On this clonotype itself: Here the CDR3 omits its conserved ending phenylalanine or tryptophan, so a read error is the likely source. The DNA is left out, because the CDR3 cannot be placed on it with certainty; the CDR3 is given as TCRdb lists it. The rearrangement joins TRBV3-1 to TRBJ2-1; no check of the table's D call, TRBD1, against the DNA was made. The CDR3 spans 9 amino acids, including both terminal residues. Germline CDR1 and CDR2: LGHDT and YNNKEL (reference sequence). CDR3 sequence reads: CASSQTCPL.

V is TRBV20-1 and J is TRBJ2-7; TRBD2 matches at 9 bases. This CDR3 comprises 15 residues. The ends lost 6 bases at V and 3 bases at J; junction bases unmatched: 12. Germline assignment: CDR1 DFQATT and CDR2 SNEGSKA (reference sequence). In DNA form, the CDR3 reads TGCAGTGCGAAGACGGCTAGCGGGGAGAACTACGAGCAGTACGTC. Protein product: CSAKTASGENYEQYV.

In nucleotides, the CDR3 is TGCAGCGTCGTTCCGGGACTAGAAGACAATGAGCAGTTCTTC. The encoded protein is CSVVPGLEDNEQFF. The chain links TRBV29-1 to TRBJ2-1, with 8 bases that match TRBD2. Trimming at V came to 6 bases and at J to 5 bases, leaving 9 bases not matched to a gene. Germline V gives CDR1 SQVTM, CDR2 ANQGSEA. The CDR3 spans 14 residues.

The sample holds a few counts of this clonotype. The CDR3 reads CSAGGQGLDSNQPQHF. CDR3 nucleotides: TGCAGTGCAGGGGGACAGGGGTTGGATAGCAATCAGCCCCAGCATTTT. The chain uses TRBV20-1 and TRBJ1-5, with TRBD1 matching over 10 bases. The CDR3 is made up of 16 amino acids. Germline loops: CDR1 DFQATT, CDR2 SNEGSKA (reference sequence). V shed 6 bases, J shed 0 bases, and the junction held 8 bases outside the gene matches.

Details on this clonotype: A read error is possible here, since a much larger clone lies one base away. CDR3 nucleotide sequence: TGCAACGCTTGGACAGGGGGAAGCGGTGGCTACACCTTC. Its translation is CNAWTGGSGGYTF. The chain couples TRBV29-1 to TRBJ1-2, with 10 nucleotides matching TRBD1. Looked up from germline, CDR1 is SQVTM and CDR2 is ANQGSEA. This CDR3 is built from 13 residues.

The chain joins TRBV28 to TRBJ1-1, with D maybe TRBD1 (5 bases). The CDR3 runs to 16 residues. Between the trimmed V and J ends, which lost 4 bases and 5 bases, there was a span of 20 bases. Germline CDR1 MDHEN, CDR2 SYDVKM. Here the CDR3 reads CASSSQFRGARTEAFF. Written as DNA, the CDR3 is TGTGCCAGCAGTTCCCAATTTAGGGGCGCACGGACTGAAGCTTTCTTT.

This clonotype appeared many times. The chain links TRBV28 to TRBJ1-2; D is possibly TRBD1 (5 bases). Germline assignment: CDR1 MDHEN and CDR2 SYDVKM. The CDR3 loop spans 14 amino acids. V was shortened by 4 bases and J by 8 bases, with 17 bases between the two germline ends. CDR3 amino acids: CASSSRDFQGGYTF. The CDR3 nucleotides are TGTGCCAGCAGTTCCCGGGACTTTCAAGGGGGCTACACCTTC.

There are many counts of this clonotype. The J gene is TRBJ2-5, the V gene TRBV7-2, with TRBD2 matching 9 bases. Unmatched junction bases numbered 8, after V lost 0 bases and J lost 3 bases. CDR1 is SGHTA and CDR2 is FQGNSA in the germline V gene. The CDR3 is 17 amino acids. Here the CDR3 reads CASSLAPGTSWKETQYF. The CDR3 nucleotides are TGTGCCAGCAGCTTAGCGCCCGGGACTAGCTGGAAAGAGACCCAGTACTTC.

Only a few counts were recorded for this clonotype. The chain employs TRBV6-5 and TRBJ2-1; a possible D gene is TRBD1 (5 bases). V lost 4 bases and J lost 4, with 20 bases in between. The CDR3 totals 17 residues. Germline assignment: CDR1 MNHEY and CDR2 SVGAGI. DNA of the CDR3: TGTGCCAGCAGTTCATTCGACAGCCGAAATCTTTACAATGAGCAGTTCTTC. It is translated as CASSSFDSRNLYNEQFF.

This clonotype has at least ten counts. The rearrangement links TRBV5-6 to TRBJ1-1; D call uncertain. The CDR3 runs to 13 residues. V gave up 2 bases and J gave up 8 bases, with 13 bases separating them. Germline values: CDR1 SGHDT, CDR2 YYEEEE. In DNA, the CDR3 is TGTGCCAGCAGCTTAGGACCACTCGGAGAAGCTTTCTTT. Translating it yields CASSLGPLGEAFF.

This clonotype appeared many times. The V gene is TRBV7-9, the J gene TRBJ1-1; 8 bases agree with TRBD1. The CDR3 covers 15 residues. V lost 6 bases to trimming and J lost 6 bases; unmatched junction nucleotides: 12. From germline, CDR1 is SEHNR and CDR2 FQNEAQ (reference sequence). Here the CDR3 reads CASRPGQGRVAEAFF. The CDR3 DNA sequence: TGTGCCAGCAGACCTGGACAGGGAAGGGTCGCTGAAGCTTTCTTT.

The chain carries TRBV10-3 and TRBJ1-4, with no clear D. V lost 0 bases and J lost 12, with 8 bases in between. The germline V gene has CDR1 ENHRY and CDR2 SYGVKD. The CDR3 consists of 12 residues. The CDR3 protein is CAISESDGQLFF. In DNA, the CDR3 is TGTGCCATCAGTGAGTCCGACGGTCAACTGTTTTTT.

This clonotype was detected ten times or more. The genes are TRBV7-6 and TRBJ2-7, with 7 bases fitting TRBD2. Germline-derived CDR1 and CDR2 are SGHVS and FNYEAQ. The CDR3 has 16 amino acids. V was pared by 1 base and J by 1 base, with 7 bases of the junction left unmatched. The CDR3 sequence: CASSLERGAGSYEQYF. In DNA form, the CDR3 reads TGTGCCAGCAGCTTAGAGCGGGGCGCCGGATCCTACGAGCAGTACTTC.

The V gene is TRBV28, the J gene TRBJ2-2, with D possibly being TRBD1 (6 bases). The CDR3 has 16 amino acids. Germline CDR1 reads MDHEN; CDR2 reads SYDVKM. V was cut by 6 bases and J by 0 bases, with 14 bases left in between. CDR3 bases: TGTGCCAGCAGATATCGGGACAAGTCGAACACCGGGGAGCTGTTTTTT. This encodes CASRYRDKSNTGELFF.

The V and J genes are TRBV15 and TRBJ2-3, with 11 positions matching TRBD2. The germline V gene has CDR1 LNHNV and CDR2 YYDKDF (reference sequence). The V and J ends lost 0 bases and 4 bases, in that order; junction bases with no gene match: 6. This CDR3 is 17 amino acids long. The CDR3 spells CATSRDTLAGGADTQYF. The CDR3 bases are TGTGCCACCAGCAGAGATACTCTAGCGGGGGGCGCAGATACGCAGTATTTT.

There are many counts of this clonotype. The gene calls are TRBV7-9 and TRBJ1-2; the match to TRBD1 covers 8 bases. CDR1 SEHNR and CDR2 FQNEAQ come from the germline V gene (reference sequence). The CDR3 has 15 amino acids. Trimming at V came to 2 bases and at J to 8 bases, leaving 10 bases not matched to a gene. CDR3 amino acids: CASSLPETGAGGYTF. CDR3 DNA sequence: TGTGCCAGCAGCTTACCCGAGACAGGGGCTGGCGGCTACACCTTC.

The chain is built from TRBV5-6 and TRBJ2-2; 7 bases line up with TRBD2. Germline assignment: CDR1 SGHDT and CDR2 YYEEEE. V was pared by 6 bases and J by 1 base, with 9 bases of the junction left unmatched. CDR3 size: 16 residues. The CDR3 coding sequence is TGTGCCAGCACCCAGGGAGGGGCCCAGAACACCGGGGAGCTGTTTTTT. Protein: CASTQGGAQNTGELFF.

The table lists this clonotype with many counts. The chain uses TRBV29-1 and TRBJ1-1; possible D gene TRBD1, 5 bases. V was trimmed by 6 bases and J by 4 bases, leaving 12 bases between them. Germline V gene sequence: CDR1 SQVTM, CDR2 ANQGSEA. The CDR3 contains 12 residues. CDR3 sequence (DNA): TGCAGCGTCCCTTGGGGGGTCACTGAAGCTTTCTTT. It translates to CSVPWGVTEAFF.

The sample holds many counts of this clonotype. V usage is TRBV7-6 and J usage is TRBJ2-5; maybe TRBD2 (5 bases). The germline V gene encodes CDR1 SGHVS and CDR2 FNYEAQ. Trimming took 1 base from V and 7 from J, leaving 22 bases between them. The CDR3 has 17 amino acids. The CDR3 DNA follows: TGTGCCAGCAGCTTAGATGTATTGGGGTCATTTGGGAGGACCCAGTACTTC. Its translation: CASSLDVLGSFGRTQYF. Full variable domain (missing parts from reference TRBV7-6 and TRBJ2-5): GAGVSQSPRYKVTKRGQDVALRCDPISGHVSLYWYRQALGQGPEFLTYFNYEAQQDKSGLPNDRFSAERPEGSISTLTIQRTEQRDSAMYRCASSLDVLGSFGRTQYFGPGTRLLVL.

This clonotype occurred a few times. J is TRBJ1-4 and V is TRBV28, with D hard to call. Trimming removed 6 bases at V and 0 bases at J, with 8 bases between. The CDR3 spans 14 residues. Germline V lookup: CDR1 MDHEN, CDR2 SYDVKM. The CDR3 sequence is CASSPSSTNEKLFF. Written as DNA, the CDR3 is TGTGCCAGCAGCCCGTCCTCAACTAATGAAAAACTGTTTTTT.

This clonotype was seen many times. This chain's CDR3 is CAEKGFGANVLTF. In DNA form, the CDR3 reads TGTGCCGAAAAAGGGTTCGGGGCCAACGTCCTGACTTTC. The chain joins TRBV7-8 to TRBJ2-6; D is unresolved. This CDR3 region has 13 residues. V lost 11 bases and J lost 4, with 12 bases in between. The V gene's germline CDR1 is SGHVS and CDR2 FQNEAQ.

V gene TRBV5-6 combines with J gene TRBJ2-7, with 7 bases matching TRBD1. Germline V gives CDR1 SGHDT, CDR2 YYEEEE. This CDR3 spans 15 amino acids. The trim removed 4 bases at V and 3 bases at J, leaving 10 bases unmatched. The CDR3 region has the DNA TGTGCCAGCAGCGGGACCGGGACAGCTGTCTACGAGCAGTACTTC. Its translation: CASSGTGTAVYEQYF.

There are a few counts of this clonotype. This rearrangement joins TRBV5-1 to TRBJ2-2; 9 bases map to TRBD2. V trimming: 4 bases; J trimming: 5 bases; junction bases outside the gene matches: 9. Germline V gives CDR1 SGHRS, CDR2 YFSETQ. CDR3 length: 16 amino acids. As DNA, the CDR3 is TGCGCCAGCAGCCTTAGCGGGGGCTTATATACCGGGGAGCTGTTTTTT. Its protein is CASSLSGGLYTGELFF.

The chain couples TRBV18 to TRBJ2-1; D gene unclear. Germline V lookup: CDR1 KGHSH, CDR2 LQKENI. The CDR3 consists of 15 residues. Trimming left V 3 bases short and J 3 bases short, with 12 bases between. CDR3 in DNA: TGTGCCAGCTCACCGACACCGGGCCTCTACAATGAGCAGTTCTTC. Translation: CASSPTPGLYNEQFF. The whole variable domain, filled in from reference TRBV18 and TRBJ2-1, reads NAGVMQNPRHLVRRRGQEARLRCSPMKGHSHVYWYRQLPEEGLKFMVYLQKENIIDESGMPKERFSAEFPKEGPSILRIQQVVRGDSAAYFCASSPTPGLYNEQFFGPGTRLTVL.

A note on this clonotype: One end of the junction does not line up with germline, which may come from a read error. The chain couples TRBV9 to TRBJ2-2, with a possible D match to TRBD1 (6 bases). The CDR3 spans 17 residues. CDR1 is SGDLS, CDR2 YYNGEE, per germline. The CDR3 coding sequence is TGTGTCAGCAGCGTTCCTATTACCGGGACACTCACCGGGGAGCTGTTTTTT. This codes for CVSSVPITGTLTGELFF.

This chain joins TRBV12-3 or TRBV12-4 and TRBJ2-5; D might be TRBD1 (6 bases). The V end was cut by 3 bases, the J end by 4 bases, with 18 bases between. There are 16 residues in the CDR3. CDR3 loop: CASSLGAWGVGETQYF. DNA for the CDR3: TGTGCCAGCAGTTTGGGGGCCTGGGGAGTCGGAGAGACCCAGTACTTC.